This T cell receptor (beta chain) was sequenced for a study of radiotherapy plus CTLA-4 blockade in lung cancer. Study-wide context: Objective responses were seen in about a sixth of patients, disease control in 31%. Study results and caveats: The authors reported that early blood T cell clone dynamics, with interferon-beta, best predicted response. In blood, TCR clones derived from the tumor expanded after radiotherapy plus ipilimumab.

Receiving focal radiation plus CTLA-4 blockade with ipilimumab were patients who had chemo-refractory metastatic non-small-cell lung cancer. To note about this clone: What it recognizes is unknown.

Method: immunoSEQ multiplex PCR; TCRdb's copy keeps in-frame clones and lacks some. Of about 59,000 clones in the sample, around 69% are singletons; the top ten hold 2.5% to 3%. This receptor was obtained from a human donor with non-small cell lung cancer who had a complete response to radiotherapy plus ipilimumab. The specimen comprised peripheral blood, sampled from a patient treated with radiotherapy plus ipilimumab.

The CDR3 sequence is CASSYSGGLTYNEQFF. CDR3 DNA sequence: TGTGCCAGCAGTTATTCCGGTGGACTCACCTACAATGAGCAGTTCTTC. J is TRBJ2-1 and V is TRBV6-5; D is perhaps TRBD2 (5 bases). The CDR3 is made up of 16 amino acids. CDR1 MNHEY and CDR2 SVGAGI come from the germline V gene. The ends were cut back, 3 bases at V and 2 bases at J, with 14 bases in the middle.